Sequencing of this TCR beta chain was carried out in a study of blood T cell repertoires in COVID-19. Study at large: Sample material is recorded as cDNA or gDNA derived from T cells, B-cell-depleted T cells, or PBMCs.

This table comes from immunoSEQ multiplex PCR, and its TCRdb copy is limited to in-frame clones, with some not included. The profile shows some 280,000 clones, around 85% of them singletons. The specimen sequenced was peripheral blood. This TCR derives from a woman between 45 and 60 years old with active or convalescent COVID-19.

The CDR3 coding sequence is TGTGCCAGCAGCCCCGGGCGGGGGGTAGAGACCCAGTACTTC. It codes for CASSPGRGVETQYF. The chain recombines TRBV7-2 with TRBJ2-5; 8 bases fit TRBD2. Looked up from germline, CDR1 is SGHTA and CDR2 is FQGNSA. The CDR3 consists of 14 residues. The ends lost 5 bases at V and 4 bases at J; junction bases unmatched: 6.